The clone carrying this T cell receptor (beta chain) was seen more than once but under ten times. Its specificity is unknown. The sample comes from a study of radiation and T cells in renal cell carcinoma. Study outcomes and limitations: In blood, top tumor clones expanded by 2 weeks, shrinking by 4. Baseline intratumoral clonotype presence is unknown without pretreatment biopsies.

Trimming at V came to 6 bases and at J to 5 bases, leaving 4 bases not matched to a gene. Per germline, CDR1 SNHLY and CDR2 FYNNEI. CDR3 length equals 13 residues. Clones were read by immunoSEQ multiplex PCR, and TCRdb kept only the in-frame ones, dropping some. The table lists roughly 130,000 clones, roughly four fifths of them singletons, with 1.9% in the top ten. Time point: blood 2 weeks post-SBRT. Noted treatment: 15 Gy SBRT to primary tumor, nephrectomy 4 weeks later. Blood was sampled at baseline, 2 weeks and 4 weeks after SBRT. Clear cell pathology was present in this patient's renal cell carcinoma.

V gene TRBV2 combines with J gene TRBJ1-1; 9 bases fit TRBD1. Sample: blood, taken from a patient whose treatment included radiotherapy and nephrectomy. The TCR sequence derives from a woman aged 55-70 years with renal cell carcinoma. DNA for the CDR3: TGTGCCAGCAGCCGAGACAGGGGGACTGAAGCTTTCTTT. Protein sequence: CASSRDRGTEAFF.